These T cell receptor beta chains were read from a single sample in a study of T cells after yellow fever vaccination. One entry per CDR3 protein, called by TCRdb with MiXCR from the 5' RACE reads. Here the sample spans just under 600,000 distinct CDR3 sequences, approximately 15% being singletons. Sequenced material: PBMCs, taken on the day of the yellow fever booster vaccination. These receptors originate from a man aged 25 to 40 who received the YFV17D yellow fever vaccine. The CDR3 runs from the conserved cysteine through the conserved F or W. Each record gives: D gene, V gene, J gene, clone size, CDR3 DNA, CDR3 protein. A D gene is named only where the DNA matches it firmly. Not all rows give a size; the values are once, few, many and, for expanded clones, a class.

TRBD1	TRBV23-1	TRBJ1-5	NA	TGCGCCAGCAGTCACCCGGACAGGGGCGGGGATAGCAATCAGCCCCAGCATTTT	CASSHPDRGGDSNQPQHF
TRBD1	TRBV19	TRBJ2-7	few	TGTGCCAGTAGTACCCGGACAGGGGCGAATGAGCAGTACTTC	CASSTRTGANEQYF
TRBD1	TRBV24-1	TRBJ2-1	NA	TGTGCCACCAGTGCGACAGGGGTTGAGCAGTTCTTC	CATSATGVEQFF
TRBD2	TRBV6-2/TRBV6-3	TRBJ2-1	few	TGTGCCAGCAGTTACACCGGGACTAGCAATGAGCAGTTCTTC	CASSYTGTSNEQFF
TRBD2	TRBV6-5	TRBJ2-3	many	TGTGCCAGCAGTTCACTAGCGGAGGCGACAGATACGCAGTATTTT	CASSSLAEATDTQYF
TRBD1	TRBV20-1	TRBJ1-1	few	TGCAGTGCTGCAACGCCCAGGGGGTATGCCGAGAACACTGAAGCTTTCTTT	CSAATPRGYAENTEAFF
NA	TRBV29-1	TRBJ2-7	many	TGCAGCGTTATTAGTAGTTCCGAGCAGTACTTC	CSVISSSEQYF
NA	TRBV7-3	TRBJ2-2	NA	TGTGCCAGCAGCTTAGATCTCGCCGGGGAGCTGTTTTTT	CASSLDLAGELFF
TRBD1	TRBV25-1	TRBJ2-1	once	TGTGCCAGCAGTGAGCGCATTCCGGGACAGGGACACAATGAGCAGTTCTTC	CASSERIPGQGHNEQFF
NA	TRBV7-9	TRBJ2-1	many	TGTGCCAGCAGCTTAGGGTCCCCGGGCAATGAGCAGTTCTTC	CASSLGSPGNEQFF
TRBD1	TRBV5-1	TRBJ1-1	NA	TGCGCCAGCAGCAGGGGACAGGGGGTAATGAACACTGAAGCTTTCTTT	CASSRGQGVMNTEAFF
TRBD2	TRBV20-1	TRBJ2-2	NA	TGCAGTGCTAGGGGAAGCCGTAGGGAGGGCGGGGAGCTGTTTTTT	CSARGSRREGGELFF
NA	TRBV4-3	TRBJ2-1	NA	TGCGCCAGCAGCCAGCGGTGGGGGAGCTCCTACAATGAGCAGTTCTTC	CASSQRWGSSYNEQFF
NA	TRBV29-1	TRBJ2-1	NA	TGCAGCGTTGAAGTAATTGGCGGATATGAGCAGTTCTTC	CSVEVIGGYEQFF
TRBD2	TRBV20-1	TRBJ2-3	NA	TGCAGTGCCGAGGGACTAGCGGGAGAGGATACGCAGTATTTT	CSAEGLAGEDTQYF
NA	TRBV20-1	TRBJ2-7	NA	TGCAGTGTTCCACGGGCGGGGCGTAACCCCTACGAGCAGTACTTC	CSVPRAGRNPYEQYF
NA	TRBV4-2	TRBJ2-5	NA	TGTGCCAGCAGCCAAGTTCACCCTTCTGAGACCCAGTACTTC	CASSQVHPSETQYF
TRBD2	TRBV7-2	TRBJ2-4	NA	TGTGCCAGCAGCCCTAGCGGGAGTAACGTCAAAAACATTCAGTACTTC	CASSPSGSNVKNIQYF
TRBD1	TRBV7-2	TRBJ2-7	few	TGTGCCAGCAGCCGGGACAGCAAATACGAGCAGTACTTC	CASSRDSKYEQYF
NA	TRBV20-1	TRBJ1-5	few	TGCAGTGTCCCGATTTTAGGGAATAGCAATCAGCCCCAGCATTTT	CSVPILGNSNQPQHF